This T cell receptor beta chain comes out of a study of shared clonotypes between healthy human individuals. Study information: Each donor had three CD4 naive, three CD4 memory, two CD8 naive and one CD8 memory plate.

As for this clone: The antigen is undetermined.

TCRdb's table, derived via immunoSEQ multiplex PCR, lists solely in-frame clones and lacks some. The sample lists 1.5 million to 2.5 million clones, about 95% occurring once. Positively selected for CCR7, the CD45RO-negative cells used as naive CD8 cells excluded terminally differentiated effector memory CD45RA+ cells. Study-level results: Sample collection involved blood only; tissue repertoires are likely different.

V gave up 7 bases and J gave up 4 bases; unmatched junction bases: 7. Germline V CDR1 and CDR2: MNHEY, SMNVEV (reference sequence). The CDR3 covers 14 residues. The sequencing input was naive CD8+ T cells sorted from blood. The chain is built from TRBV27 and TRBJ2-1, with 7 bases identical to TRBD1. This receptor was obtained from a man aged 18-30 years in good health. The chain's CDR3 is CASTHGTAYNEQFF. As DNA, the CDR3 is TGTGCCAGCACCCACGGGACAGCTTACAATGAGCAGTTCTTC.